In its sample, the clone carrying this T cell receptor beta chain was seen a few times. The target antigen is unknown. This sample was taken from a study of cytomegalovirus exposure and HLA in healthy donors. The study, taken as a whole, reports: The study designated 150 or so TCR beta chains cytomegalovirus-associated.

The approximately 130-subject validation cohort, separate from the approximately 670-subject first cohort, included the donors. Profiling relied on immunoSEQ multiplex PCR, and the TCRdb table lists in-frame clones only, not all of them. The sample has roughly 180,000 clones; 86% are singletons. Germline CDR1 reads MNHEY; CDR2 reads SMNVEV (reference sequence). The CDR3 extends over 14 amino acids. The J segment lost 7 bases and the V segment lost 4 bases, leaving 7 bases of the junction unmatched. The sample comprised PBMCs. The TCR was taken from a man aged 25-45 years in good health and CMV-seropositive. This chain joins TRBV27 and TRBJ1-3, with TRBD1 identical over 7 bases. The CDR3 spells CASSSTGRSNTIYF. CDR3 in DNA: TGTGCCAGCAGTTCGACAGGGAGGAGTAACACCATATATTTT.